The 27 T cell receptor beta chains listed next were all sequenced from one sample in a study of T cell responses to AZD1222 COVID-19 vaccine. This table comes from immunoSEQ multiplex PCR, and its TCRdb copy is limited to in-frame clones, with some not included. The sample shows around 130,000 clones, roughly 93% of them seen only once. The sequenced sample was peripheral blood, obtained on day 0 of AZD1222 vaccination. These receptors originate from an adult in good health.

The V and J genes are TRBV5-4 and TRBJ2-2; 9 bases line up with TRBD1. CDR1 is SGHNT and CDR2 is YYREEE in the germline V gene (reference sequence). V was pared by 7 bases and J by 4 bases, with 11 bases of the junction left unmatched. This CDR3 is 16 amino acids long. CDR3 sequence: CASGLPGTGITGELFF. CDR3 DNA sequence: TGTGCCAGCGGTTTACCCGGGACAGGGATCACCGGGGAGCTGTTTTTT.

This clone has only one observation. V gene TRBV10-3 combines with J gene TRBJ1-2; 7 positions match TRBD1. Germline CDR1 and CDR2: ENHRY and SYGVKD. Unmatched junction bases numbered 17, after V lost 2 bases and J lost 8 bases. This CDR3 is 17 amino acids long. This CDR3 is CAISEILIGQDYIGYTF. CDR3 coding DNA: TGTGCCATCAGTGAGATTTTGATCGGACAGGACTATATAGGCTACACCTTC.

The chain combines TRBV21-1 with TRBJ2-7; the D call of TRBD1 is as the table states it, not checked on the DNA. TRBV21-1 is assigned pseudogene status. The CDR3 is made up of 16 amino acids. CDR3: CASSKAKTQSSYEQYF. The CDR3 DNA is TGTGCCAGCAGCAAAGCAAAGACACAGAGCTCCTACGAGCAGTACTTC.

V usage is TRBV27 and J usage is TRBJ2-2; 15 nucleotides align to TRBD2. V gave up 4 bases and J gave up 0 bases; unmatched junction bases: 6. CDR3 length: 19 amino acids. Germline CDR1 is MNHEY and CDR2 is SMNVEV (reference sequence). The CDR3 region has the DNA TGTGCCAGCAGTTCCGCAGGACTAGCGGGAGGGCCGAACACCGGGGAGCTGTTTTTT. Protein: CASSSAGLAGGPNTGELFF.

The chain is built from TRBV7-3 and TRBJ1-1, with D possibly being TRBD1 (5 bases). Trimming left V 8 bases short and J 13 bases short, with 23 bases between. This CDR3 is built from 13 residues. Germline V gene lookup returns CDR1 SGHTA and CDR2 FQGTGA. CDR3 bases: TGTGCCAGCTCCCAAACGGCAGGGTTCCCTGATTTCTTT. This sequence encodes CASSQTAGFPDFF.

This sequence joins TRBV6-5 and TRBJ2-5; D gene ambiguous. There are 13 residues in the CDR3. CDR1 and CDR2 from the germline V gene are MNHEY and SVGAGI. V lost 6 bases to trimming and J lost 1 base, with 9 bases between them. The chain's CDR3 is CASRGNTQETQYF. The CDR3 DNA sequence: TGTGCCAGCAGGGGTAATACCCAAGAGACCCAGTACTTC.

This rearrangement joins TRBV28 to TRBJ2-1, with no clear D. V was pared by 4 bases and J by 3 bases, with 10 bases between. The V gene's germline CDR1 is MDHEN and CDR2 SYDVKM. The CDR3 consists of 14 residues. Here the CDR3 DNA reads TGTGCCAGCAGTTCTCCTAGTAACTACAATGAGCAGTTCTTC. This codes for CASSSPSNYNEQFF.

Notes on this clone: One end of the junction does not line up with germline, which may come from a read error. V is TRBV6-5 and J is TRBJ1-4; D perhaps matches TRBD1 (5 bases). CDR3 length: 11 residues. The germline gives CDR1 MNHEY, CDR2 SVGAGI. CDR3 residues: CASSSGQRFHF. The CDR3 coding sequence is TGTGCCAGCAGTTCAGGACAACGATTTCATTTT.

The J gene is TRBJ1-3, the V gene TRBV15; a weak D match, TRBD1 (6 bases). With 0 bases removed from V and 0 bases from J, the gap between germline ends came to 9 bases. The germline gives CDR1 LNHNV, CDR2 YYDKDF (reference sequence). The CDR3 covers 16 residues. The CDR3 is CATSRDRGSSGNTIYF. CDR3 nucleotides: TGTGCCACCAGCAGAGATAGGGGGAGCTCTGGAAACACCATATATTTT.

This chain connects TRBV2 to TRBJ2-2, with D hard to call. Looked up from germline, CDR1 is SNHLY and CDR2 is FYNNEI. Trimming cost V 10 bases and J 6 bases, with 12 bases left between them. The CDR3 spans 12 residues. As DNA, the CDR3 is TGTGCCATCCCTAGTGAATCCGGGGAGCTGTTTTTT. This sequence encodes CAIPSESGELFF.

The CDR3 protein is CASSPGLGGELFF. The CDR3 nucleotides read TGTGCCAGCAGCCCGGGACTCGGAGGGGAGCTGTTTTTT. The chain couples TRBV7-8 to TRBJ2-2, with D perhaps TRBD2 (6 bases). This CDR3 has 13 residues. Germline CDR1 reads SGHVS; CDR2 reads FQNEAQ. Trimming removed 5 bases at V and 8 bases at J, with 12 bases between.

The chain recombines TRBV11-2 with TRBJ1-1; TRBD1 matches 8 bases. Germline V lookup: CDR1 SGHAT, CDR2 FQNNGV. The J segment lost 0 bases and the V segment lost 3 bases, leaving 6 bases of the junction unmatched. The CDR3 contains 16 residues. The CDR3 DNA follows: TGTGCCAGCAGCTTGGCAGGGGGCGCGATGAACACTGAAGCTTTCTTT. This sequence encodes CASSLAGGAMNTEAFF. Full variable domain (remainder filled in from reference TRBV11-2 and TRBJ1-1): EAGVAQSPRYKIIEKRQSVAFWCNPISGHATLYWYQQILGQGPKLLIQFQNNGVVDDSQLPKDRFSAERLKGVDSTLKIQPAKLEDSAVYLCASSLAGGAMNTEAFFGQGTRLTVV.

The chain recombines TRBV6-1 with TRBJ1-2; tentatively, D is TRBD1 (5 bases). V shed 3 bases and J shed 4 bases, with 15 bases lying between them. Germline lookup yields CDR1 MNHNS and CDR2 SASEGT. This CDR3 is 15 amino acids long. The CDR3 bases are TGTGCCAGCAGTGAGGGGCTGGGGAAGGTCTATGGCTACACCTTC. Translation gives CASSEGLGKVYGYTF.

This sequence joins TRBV27 and TRBJ2-7, with 8 positions matching TRBD1. The CDR3 has 15 residues. Germline CDR1 MNHEY, CDR2 SMNVEV (reference sequence). Unmatched junction bases numbered 8, after V lost 4 bases and J lost 3 bases. The CDR3 reads CASSSLDRGVYEQYF. The CDR3 DNA follows: TGTGCCAGCAGTTCCTTAGACAGGGGCGTCTACGAGCAGTACTTC.

V and J are TRBV7-9 and TRBJ2-7, with 7 nucleotides matching TRBD2. V trimming: 1 base; J trimming: 5 bases; junction bases outside the gene matches: 8. The V gene's germline CDR1 is SEHNR and CDR2 FQNEAQ (reference sequence). The CDR3 consists of 15 residues. CDR3 protein: CASSLVGGRVNEQYF. Here the CDR3 DNA reads TGTGCCAGCAGCTTAGTCGGAGGGAGGGTCAACGAGCAGTACTTC.

The chain has TRBV25-1 and TRBJ1-1; maybe TRBD1 (6 bases). The CDR3 is 15 residues long. CDR1 MGHDK and CDR2 SYGVNS come from the germline V gene. V was pared by 9 bases and J by 0 bases, with 17 bases between. DNA of the CDR3: TGTGCCAGTCGAACAGGGCAGGTCATGAACACTGAAGCTTTCTTT. It codes for CASRTGQVMNTEAFF.

The rearrangement links TRBV6-6 to TRBJ2-4; 11 bases agree with TRBD1. V lost 0 bases to trimming and J lost 7 bases; unmatched junction nucleotides: 5. This CDR3 is 16 amino acids long. The germline V gene encodes CDR1 MNHNY and CDR2 SVGAGI (reference sequence). The CDR3 loop reads CASSYSGTGGNNIQYF. CDR3 in DNA: TGTGCCAGCAGTTACTCGGGGACAGGGGGAAATAACATTCAGTACTTC.

The rearrangement uses TRBV10-1 and TRBJ1-1; D gene uncertain. This CDR3 is 13 amino acids long. Germline CDR1 reads WNHNN; CDR2 reads SYGVQD (reference sequence). V dropped 3 bases and J dropped 3 bases, with 8 bases sitting between them. CDR3 protein: CASSDTRDTEAFF. CDR3 nucleotide sequence: TGCGCCAGCAGTGACACGCGGGACACTGAAGCTTTCTTT.

The chain carries TRBV6-5 and TRBJ1-6, with D possibly being TRBD1 (5 bases). The length of the CDR3 is 15 residues. Germline assignment: CDR1 MNHEY and CDR2 SVGAGI. Trimming shortened V by 6 bases and J by 0 bases, and 9 bases separated the two germline ends. CDR3 residues: CASRADSSYNSPLHF. DNA of the CDR3: TGTGCCAGCAGGGCCGACAGCTCCTATAATTCACCCCTCCACTTT.

The chain links TRBV30 to TRBJ2-1; a possible D gene is TRBD2 (5 bases). CDR1 and CDR2 (germline): GTSNPN, SVGIG (reference sequence). The CDR3 covers 14 residues. V lost 6 bases to trimming and J lost 2 bases, with 14 bases between them. CDR3 sequence: CACQRLATYNEQFF. For the CDR3, the DNA is TGTGCCTGCCAACGTCTAGCTACCTACAATGAGCAGTTCTTC.

The CDR3 loop is CASGLASFLGTQYF. The CDR3 nucleotides are TGTGCTAGTGGTTTGGCCAGCTTTTTGGGAACGCAGTATTTT. The gene calls are TRBV12-5 and TRBJ2-3; no definite D call. Trimming removed 1 base from V and 9 bases from J, with 14 bases in between. From germline, CDR1 is LGHNT and CDR2 FRNRAP. This CDR3 spans 14 amino acids.

J is TRBJ2-2 and V is TRBV5-4, with 12 bases identical to TRBD1. CDR3 length: 17 amino acids. The ends lost 4 bases at V and 7 bases at J; junction bases unmatched: 11. CDR1 is SGHNT and CDR2 is YYREEE in the germline V gene (reference sequence). The CDR3 DNA sequence: TGTGCCAGCAGCCCGGGGGCCGGGACAGGGGGCATCGGGGAGCTGTTTTTT. Amino acid sequence: CASSPGAGTGGIGELFF.

V and J are TRBV10-3 and TRBJ2-3, with 12 bases matching TRBD2. Germline V gives CDR1 ENHRY, CDR2 SYGVKD. V shed 4 bases, J shed 3 bases, and the junction held 8 bases outside the gene matches. The CDR3 runs 17 residues. CDR3 in amino acids: CAISGTSGMTGTDTQYF. The CDR3 coding sequence is TGTGCCATCAGTGGGACTAGCGGGATGACGGGGACAGATACGCAGTATTTT.

V usage is TRBV9 and J usage is TRBJ1-3; TRBD1 might be the D (5 bases). The germline CDR1 and CDR2 sequences are SGDLS and YYNGEE. V was cut by 4 bases and J by 2 bases, with 19 bases left in between. This CDR3 comprises 17 residues. In DNA, the CDR3 is TGTGCCAGCAGCCGTAGTGGGGCCGGGGCGGCTGGAAACACCATATATTTT. Translating gives CASSRSGAGAAGNTIYF.

V gene TRBV6-2 or TRBV6-3 combines with J gene TRBJ1-5; perhaps TRBD1 as D (5 bases). This CDR3 spans 15 amino acids. The V gene lost 1 base and the J gene lost 3 bases, with 10 bases spanning the gap. The germline V gene has CDR1 MNHEY and CDR2 SVGEGT. Here the CDR3 DNA reads TGTGCCAGCAGTTACTGGGGGGAGGACAATCAGCCCCAGCATTTT. Translating gives CASSYWGEDNQPQHF.

The chain couples TRBV4-2 to TRBJ2-3; D is unresolved. Germline values: CDR1 LGHNA, CDR2 YNFKEQ. Deletions cut 1 base from V and 2 bases from J, with 10 bases between. This CDR3 is 15 amino acids long. This chain's CDR3 is CASSQGKTNTDTQYF. The CDR3 nucleotides read TGTGCCAGCAGCCAAGGAAAGACCAACACAGATACGCAGTATTTT.

The chain carries TRBV19 and TRBJ2-7; D is unresolved. Germline CDR1 and CDR2: LNHDA and SQIVND (reference sequence). CDR3 length equals 13 residues. The V and J ends lost 4 bases and 4 bases respectively, with 11 bases between them. DNA for the CDR3: TGTGCCAGTAGTAAGATCCCCCGTTACGAGCAGTACTTC. It codes for CASSKIPRYEQYF.